Shown below are 22 T cell receptor beta chains from a single sample sequenced in a study of CD8 T cells in Susac syndrome. Random hexamers were used to reverse transcribe roughly 0.5 to 1 ug of RNA. MiXCR, applied by TCRdb to the immunoSEQ multiplex PCR reads, yields one record per CDR3 protein. This table has 150,000 to 200,000 distinct CDR3 sequences, 92% appearing once. The sequencing input was CD4+ T cells from PBMCs. The source is a human donor in good health.

J is TRBJ1-5 and V is TRBV21-1. TRBV21-1 is designated a pseudogene. The length of the CDR3 is 13 residues. CDR3 protein: CASSNEGPQPQHF. The CDR3 nucleotides read TGTGCCAGCAGCAACGAGGGCCCTCAGCCCCAGCATTTT.

The chain employs TRBV6-2 or TRBV6-3 and TRBJ2-5; D gene ambiguous. The CDR3 length is 15 residues. CDR1 and CDR2 from the germline V gene are MNHEY and SVGEGT. V was clipped by 0 bases and J by 2 bases, with 10 bases between them. The CDR3 here is CASSYSLGRQETQYF. CDR3 nucleotides: TGTGCCAGCAGTTACTCTCTCGGGCGGCAAGAGACCCAGTACTTC.

This chain uses TRBV5-1 with TRBJ2-3; D uncertain. CDR1 and CDR2 from the germline V gene are SGHRS and YFSETQ. CDR3 length: 14 residues. The V and J ends lost 0 bases and 0 bases respectively, with 5 bases between them. The CDR3 loop reads CASSLEPSTDTQYF. CDR3 bases: TGCGCCAGCAGCTTGGAACCAAGCACAGATACGCAGTATTTT.

The chain couples TRBV7-9 to TRBJ2-7; 7 bases agree with TRBD1. Germline V gene sequence: CDR1 SEHNR, CDR2 FQNEAQ (reference sequence). This CDR3 spans 14 amino acids. Trimming at V came to 5 bases and at J to 3 bases, leaving 7 bases not matched to a gene. The CDR3, as DNA: TGTGCCAGCAGCCCGGGACAGAGCCTCTACGAGCAGTACTTC. Its translation is CASSPGQSLYEQYF.

The chain is built from TRBV25-1 and TRBJ2-7; the D gene is possibly TRBD2 (6 bases). The germline V and J ends were trimmed by 6 bases and 3 bases, with 12 bases remaining between them. The CDR3 has 13 amino acids. Germline CDR1 is MGHDK and CDR2 is SYGVNS. CDR3 region: CASSRDFGYEQYF. In nucleotides, the CDR3 is TGTGCCAGCAGCCGGGACTTCGGCTACGAGCAGTACTTC.

The genes are TRBV11-2 and TRBJ2-2; 7 positions match TRBD1. Per germline, CDR1 SGHAT and CDR2 FQNNGV. Losses at the gene ends were 6 bases for V and 6 bases for J; bases not matched to a gene: 7. CDR3 length equals 14 residues. In nucleotides, the CDR3 is TGTGCCAGCAGACCACGACAGGGCCCCGGGGAGCTGTTTTTT. Its protein product is CASRPRQGPGELFF.

The chain uses TRBV6-2 or TRBV6-3 and TRBJ2-1, with 7 positions matching TRBD2. V lost 5 bases, J lost 9 bases, and 16 bases stayed unmatched. The CDR3 is 16 amino acids. Per the germline V gene, CDR1 is MNHEY and CDR2 is SVGEGT. CDR3 residues: CASSPRPAGIEGEQFF. The CDR3 region has the DNA TGTGCCAGCAGTCCTCGGCCAGCGGGGATCGAAGGTGAGCAGTTCTTC.

The gene calls are TRBV20-1 and TRBJ2-7; no firm D call. V was clipped by 3 bases and J by 8 bases, with 17 bases between them. Germline CDR1 and CDR2: DFQATT and SNEGSKA (reference sequence). The CDR3 length is 13 residues. CDR3 nucleotides: TGCAGTGCTAGTCTTTTTTCGGCCCGGAAGCAGTACTTC. Residues: CSASLFSARKQYF.

V is TRBV4-2 and J is TRBJ1-4; possibly TRBD1 for D (5 bases). V was trimmed by 2 bases and J by 5 bases, leaving 15 bases between them. The CDR3 loop spans 16 amino acids. CDR1 LGHNA and CDR2 YNFKEQ come from the germline V gene. This CDR3 is CASSQNPGRSNEKLFF. For the CDR3, the DNA is TGTGCCAGCAGCCAAAACCCGGGACGGTCAAATGAAAAACTGTTTTTT.

V is TRBV28 and J is TRBJ2-5; D not certain. CDR3 size: 12 residues. Trimming pared 6 bases from V and 5 bases from J, leaving 10 bases between. Germline CDR1 is MDHEN and CDR2 is SYDVKM. The chain's CDR3 is CASRVGSETQYF. In nucleotides, the CDR3 is TGTGCCAGCAGGGTAGGGTCGGAGACCCAGTACTTC.

The chain joins TRBV30 to TRBJ1-2; unclear D gene. CDR1 and CDR2 (germline): GTSNPN, SVGIG (reference sequence). This CDR3 comprises 13 residues. Deletions cut 1 base from V and 1 base from J, with 7 bases between. The CDR3, as DNA: TGTGCCTGGAGTGCTCAGGTTAACTATGGCTACACCTTC. Translation: CAWSAQVNYGYTF.

The chain uses TRBV28 and TRBJ1-5; possible D gene TRBD1, 5 bases. V was pared by 7 bases and J by 1 base, with 20 bases between. Germline V gene lookup returns CDR1 MDHEN and CDR2 SYDVKM. The CDR3 is made up of 17 amino acids. CDR3 bases: TGTGCCAGCATTCTAAGCCTCGGGACGGACAGCAATCAGCCCCAGCATTTT. It yields the protein CASILSLGTDSNQPQHF. Supplemented by reference TRBV28 and TRBJ1-5, the full variable domain reads DVKVTQSSRYLVKRTGEKVFLECVQDMDHENMFWYRQDPGLGLRLIYFSYDVKMKEKGDIPEGYSVSREKKERFSLILESASTNQTSMYLCASILSLGTDSNQPQHFGDGTRLSIL.

This chain connects TRBV6-6 to TRBJ1-5; D is ambiguous. CDR1 is MNHNY and CDR2 is SVGAGI in the germline V gene (reference sequence). V was trimmed by 0 bases and J by 2 bases, leaving 5 bases between them. The CDR3 length is 14 residues. The CDR3: CASSYSAGNQPQHF. The CDR3 DNA reads TGTGCCAGCAGTTACTCGGCGGGCAATCAGCCCCAGCATTTT.

V and J are TRBV3-1 and TRBJ2-3; the D is unclear. The V gene's germline CDR1 is LGHDT and CDR2 YNNKEL (reference sequence). V lost 0 bases and J 3 bases, leaving 19 bases between the germline ends. This CDR3 is 18 amino acids long. The CDR3 spells CASSQDINRAPTTDTQYF. In DNA form, the CDR3 reads TGTGCCAGCAGCCAAGATATTAATCGGGCACCCACGACAGATACGCAGTATTTT.

This clonotype was counted once. The chain uses TRBV11-2 and TRBJ2-5; TRBD2 might be the D (5 bases). CDR3 length: 13 amino acids. The germline V gene encodes CDR1 SGHAT and CDR2 FQNNGV. Trimming left V 6 bases short and J 5 bases short, with 13 bases between. Here the CDR3 DNA reads TGTGCCAGCAGTTCCCCTAGCAGGGAGACCCAGTACTTC. It codes for CASSSPSRETQYF.

The rearrangement links TRBV5-1 to TRBJ2-7, with D perhaps given as TRBD1 or TRBD2 (5 bases each). The CDR3 is made up of 14 amino acids. With 4 bases removed from V and 1 base from J, the gap between germline ends came to 12 bases. Germline V gene data show CDR1 as SGHRS and CDR2 as YFSETQ. CDR3 protein: CASSPGARSYEQYF. The CDR3 DNA sequence: TGCGCCAGCAGCCCCGGGGCACGATCCTACGAGCAGTACTTC. Using reference TRBV5-1 and TRBJ2-7 for the parts outside the CDR3, the full variable domain is KAGVTQTPRYLIKTRGQQVTLSCSPISGHRSVSWYQQTPGQGLQFLFEYFSETQRNKGNFPGRFSGRQFSNSRSEMNVSTLELGDSALYLCASSPGARSYEQYFGPGTRLTVT.

The chain employs TRBV5-1 and TRBJ1-2; D might be TRBD1 (6 bases). The V and J ends lost 2 bases and 1 base respectively, with 12 bases between them. Looked up from germline, CDR1 is SGHRS and CDR2 is YFSETQ. The CDR3 extends over 15 amino acids. CDR3 sequence: CASSFRTVDNYGYTF. CDR3 nucleotides: TGCGCCAGCAGCTTTAGGACAGTAGATAACTATGGCTACACCTTC.

As regards this clonotype: One junction end disagrees with the germline gene, perhaps due to a read error. V gene TRBV7-7 combines with J gene TRBJ2-1; 7 positions match TRBD2. This CDR3 has 13 amino acids. CDR1 is SSHAT, CDR2 FNYEAQ, per germline (reference sequence). The CDR3 coding sequence is TGTGCTAGCAGCTTGGCGGGAGTTGGTGAGCAGTTCTTC. It translates to CASSLAGVGEQFF.

CDR3: CASSRNTGELFF. The DNA of the CDR3 is TGTGCCAGCAGCCGGAACACCGGGGAGCTGTTTTTT. The rearrangement uses TRBV3-1 and TRBJ2-2; D is unclear. CDR1 and CDR2 from the germline V gene are LGHDT and YNNKEL (reference sequence). V was shortened by 4 bases and J by 1 base, with 1 base between the two germline ends. This CDR3 region has 12 residues.

The gene calls are TRBV6-1 and TRBJ2-7; D perhaps matches TRBD1 (6 bases). This CDR3 contains 16 residues. Germline V gene sequence: CDR1 MNHNS, CDR2 SASEGT. V was shortened by 2 bases and J by 3 bases, with 17 bases between the two germline ends. DNA of the CDR3: TGTGCCAGCAGTGAAAGGGACACACCCGAAGGCTACGAGCAGTACTTC. Amino acid sequence: CASSERDTPEGYEQYF.

This sequence joins TRBV29-1 and TRBJ1-2, with 10 bases matching TRBD1. V lost 3 bases to trimming and J lost 5 bases; unmatched junction nucleotides: 6. Germline CDR1 reads SQVTM; CDR2 reads ANQGSEA. The CDR3 length is 14 residues. CDR3 region: CSVETGGDRYGYTF. In DNA form, the CDR3 reads TGCAGCGTTGAGACAGGGGGCGACAGATATGGCTACACCTTC.

The V and J genes are TRBV7-9 and TRBJ2-1, with 12 bases aligning to TRBD2. Germline V CDR1 and CDR2: SEHNR, FQNEAQ (reference sequence). This CDR3 has 16 residues. The trim removed 5 bases at V and 6 bases at J, leaving 8 bases unmatched. CDR3 in DNA: TGTGCCAGCAGCCCCCTTGGACTAGCGGGAAGCAATGAGCAGTTCTTC. Translation gives CASSPLGLAGSNEQFF.